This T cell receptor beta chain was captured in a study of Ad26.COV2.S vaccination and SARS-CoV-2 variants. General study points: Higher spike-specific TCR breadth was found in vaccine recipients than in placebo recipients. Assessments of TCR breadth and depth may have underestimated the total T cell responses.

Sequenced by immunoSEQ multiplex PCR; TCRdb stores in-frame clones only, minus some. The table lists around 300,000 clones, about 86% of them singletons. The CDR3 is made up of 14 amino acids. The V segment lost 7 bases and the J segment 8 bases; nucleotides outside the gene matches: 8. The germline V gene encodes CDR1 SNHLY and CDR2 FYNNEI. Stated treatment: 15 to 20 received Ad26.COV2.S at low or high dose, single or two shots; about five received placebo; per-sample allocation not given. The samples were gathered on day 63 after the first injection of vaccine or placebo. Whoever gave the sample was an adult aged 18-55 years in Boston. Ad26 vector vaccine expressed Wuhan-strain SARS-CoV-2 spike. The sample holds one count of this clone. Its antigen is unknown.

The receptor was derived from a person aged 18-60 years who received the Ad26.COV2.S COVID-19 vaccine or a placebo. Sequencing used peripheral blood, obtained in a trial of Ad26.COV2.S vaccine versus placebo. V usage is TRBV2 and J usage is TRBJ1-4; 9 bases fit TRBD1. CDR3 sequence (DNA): TGTGCCAGCATTCCGGGACAGGGTTACGAAAAACTGTTTTTT. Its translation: CASIPGQGYEKLFF.